The entry that follows covers one TCR beta chain sequence. The CDR3 runs 15 residues. The germline gives CDR1 LNHDA, CDR2 SQIVND (reference sequence). V was pared by 7 bases and J by 1 base, with 8 bases of the junction left unmatched. This entry belongs to a study of T cells in tuberculosis. Time point reported: new active TB diagnosis, blood taken before or within 7 days of starting treatment. Using immunoSEQ multiplex PCR, the repertoire was profiled, and TCRdb retains in-frame clones only, with some absent. The sample yields some 40,000 clones, approximately 94% seen once. The sequence derives from an adult with tuberculosis. The input for sequencing was PBMCs, taken at tuberculosis diagnosis. V is TRBV19 and J is TRBJ1-1; the match to TRBD1 covers 8 bases. The CDR3: CASIWGGTGNTEAFF. The CDR3, as DNA: TGTGCCAGTATATGGGGTGGGACAGGGAACACTGAAGCTTTCTTT.